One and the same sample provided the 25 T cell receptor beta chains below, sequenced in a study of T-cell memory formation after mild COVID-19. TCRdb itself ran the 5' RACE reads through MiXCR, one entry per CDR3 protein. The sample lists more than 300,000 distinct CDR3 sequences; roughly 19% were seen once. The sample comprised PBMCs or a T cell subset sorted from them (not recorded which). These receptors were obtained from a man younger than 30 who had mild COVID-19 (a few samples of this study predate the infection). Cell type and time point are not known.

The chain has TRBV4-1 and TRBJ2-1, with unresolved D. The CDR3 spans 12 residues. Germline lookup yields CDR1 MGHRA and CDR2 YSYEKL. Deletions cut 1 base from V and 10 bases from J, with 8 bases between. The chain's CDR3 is CASSQVAREQFF. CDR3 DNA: TGCGCCAGCAGCCAAGTGGCGCGGGAGCAGTTCTTC.

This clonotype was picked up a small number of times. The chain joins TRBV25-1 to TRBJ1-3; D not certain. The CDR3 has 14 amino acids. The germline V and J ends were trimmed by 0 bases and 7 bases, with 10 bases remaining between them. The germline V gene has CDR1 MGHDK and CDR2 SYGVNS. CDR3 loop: CASSEYNRRNTIYF. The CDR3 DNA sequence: TGTGCCAGCAGTGAATATAATCGGCGCAACACCATATATTTT.

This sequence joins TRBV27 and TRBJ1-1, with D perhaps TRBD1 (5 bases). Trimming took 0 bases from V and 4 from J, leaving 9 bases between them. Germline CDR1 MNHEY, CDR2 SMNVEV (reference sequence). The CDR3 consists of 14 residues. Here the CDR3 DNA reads TGTGCCAGCAGTTTATCAGGGGCCCTCACTGAAGCTTTCTTT. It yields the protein CASSLSGALTEAFF.

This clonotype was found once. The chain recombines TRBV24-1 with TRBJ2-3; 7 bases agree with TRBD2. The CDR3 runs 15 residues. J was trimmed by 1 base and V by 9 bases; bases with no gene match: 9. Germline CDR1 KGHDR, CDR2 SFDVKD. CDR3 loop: CATSPGGSGTDTQYF. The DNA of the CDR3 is TGTGCCACCTCTCCGGGGGGATCTGGCACAGATACGCAGTATTTT.

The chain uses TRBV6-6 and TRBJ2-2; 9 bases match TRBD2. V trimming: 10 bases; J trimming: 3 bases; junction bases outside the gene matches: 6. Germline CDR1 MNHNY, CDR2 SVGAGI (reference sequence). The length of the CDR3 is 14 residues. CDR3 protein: CAMRGGGDTGELFF. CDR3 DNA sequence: TGTGCCATGCGGGGGGGTGGCGACACCGGGGAGCTGTTTTTT.

The CDR3 loop reads CASSLVGQGTAANYGYTF. The CDR3 nucleotides are TGTGCCAGCAGCTTAGTGGGTCAGGGTACTGCGGCTAACTATGGCTACACCTTC. The V gene is TRBV7-2, the J gene TRBJ1-2, with D possibly TRBD1 on 5 matching bases. V was clipped by 1 base and J by 0 bases, with 18 bases between them. The germline CDR1 and CDR2 sequences are SGHTA and FQGNSA. The CDR3 runs to 18 residues.

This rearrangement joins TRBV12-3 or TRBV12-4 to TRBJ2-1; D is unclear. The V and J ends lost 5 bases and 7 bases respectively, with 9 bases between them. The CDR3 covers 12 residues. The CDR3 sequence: CASSLGWNEQFF. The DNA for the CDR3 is TGTGCCAGCAGTCTCGGGTGGAATGAGCAGTTCTTC.

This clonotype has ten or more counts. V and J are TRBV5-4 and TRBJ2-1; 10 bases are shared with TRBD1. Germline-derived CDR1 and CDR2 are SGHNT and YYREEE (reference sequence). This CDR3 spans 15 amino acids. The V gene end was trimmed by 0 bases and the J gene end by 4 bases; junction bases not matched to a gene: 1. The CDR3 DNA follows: TGTGCCAGCAGCTTGGAGGGACAGGGGTACAATGAGCAGTTCTTC. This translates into CASSLEGQGYNEQFF. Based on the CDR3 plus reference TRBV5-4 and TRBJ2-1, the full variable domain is ETGVTQSPTHLIKTRGQQVTLRCSSQSGHNTVSWYQQALGQGPQFIFQYYREEENGRGNFPPRFSGLQFPNYSSELNVNALELDDSALYLCASSLEGQGYNEQFFGPGTRLTVL.

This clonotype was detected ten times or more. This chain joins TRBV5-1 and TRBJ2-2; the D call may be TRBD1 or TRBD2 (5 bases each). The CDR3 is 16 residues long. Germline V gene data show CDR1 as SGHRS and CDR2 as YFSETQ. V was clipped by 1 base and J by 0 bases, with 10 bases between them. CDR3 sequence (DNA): TGCGCCAGCAGCTTGCCGGGACCAGCGAACACCGGGGAGCTGTTTTTT. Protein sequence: CASSLPGPANTGELFF.

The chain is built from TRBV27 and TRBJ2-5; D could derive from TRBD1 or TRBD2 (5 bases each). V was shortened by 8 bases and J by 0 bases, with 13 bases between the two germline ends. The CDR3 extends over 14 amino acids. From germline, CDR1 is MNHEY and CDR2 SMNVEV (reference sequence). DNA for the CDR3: TGTGCCAGCCCCCGGGGCAGGGACCAAGAGACCCAGTACTTC. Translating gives CASPRGRDQETQYF.

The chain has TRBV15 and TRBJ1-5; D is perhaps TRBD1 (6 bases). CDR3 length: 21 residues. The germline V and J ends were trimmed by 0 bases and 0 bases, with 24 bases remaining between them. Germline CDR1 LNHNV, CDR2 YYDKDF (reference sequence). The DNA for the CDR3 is TGTGCCACCAGCAGAGATCTTGGGTTGAGACAGGAACAAGATAGCAATCAGCCCCAGCATTTT. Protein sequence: CATSRDLGLRQEQDSNQPQHF.

DNA for the CDR3: TGCGCCAGTCGAACTGGAGTAGGAGACACCATATATTTT. Protein: CASRTGVGDTIYF. The rearrangement links TRBV5-1 to TRBJ1-3; the D is unclear. Per the germline V gene, CDR1 is SGHRS and CDR2 is YFSETQ. The CDR3 totals 13 residues. V lost 8 bases and J 8 bases, leaving 17 bases between the germline ends.

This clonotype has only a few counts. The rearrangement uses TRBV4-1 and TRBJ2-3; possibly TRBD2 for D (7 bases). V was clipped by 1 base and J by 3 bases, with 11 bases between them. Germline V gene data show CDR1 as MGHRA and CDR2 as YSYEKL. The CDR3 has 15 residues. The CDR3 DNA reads TGCGCCAGCAGCCAAGGGGCGGGGGCGACAGATACGCAGTATTTT. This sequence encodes CASSQGAGATDTQYF.

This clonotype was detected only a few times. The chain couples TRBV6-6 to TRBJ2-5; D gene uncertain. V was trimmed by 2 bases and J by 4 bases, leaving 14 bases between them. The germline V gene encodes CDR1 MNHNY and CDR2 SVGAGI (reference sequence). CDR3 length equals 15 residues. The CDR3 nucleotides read TGTGCCAGCAGTTACAAGGTTGAGACCCCAGAGACCCAGTACTTC. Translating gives CASSYKVETPETQYF.

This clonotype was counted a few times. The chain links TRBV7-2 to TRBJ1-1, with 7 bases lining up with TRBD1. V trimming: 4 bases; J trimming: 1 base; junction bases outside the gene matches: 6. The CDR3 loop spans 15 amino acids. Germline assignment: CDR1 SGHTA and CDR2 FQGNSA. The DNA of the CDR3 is TGTGCCAGCAGCTCCACAGGGGCTTCGAACACTGAAGCTTTCTTT. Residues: CASSSTGASNTEAFF.

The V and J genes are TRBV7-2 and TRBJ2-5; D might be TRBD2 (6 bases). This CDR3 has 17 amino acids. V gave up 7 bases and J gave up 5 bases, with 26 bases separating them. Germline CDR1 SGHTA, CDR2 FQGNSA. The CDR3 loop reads CASTPGPGSTGPETQYF. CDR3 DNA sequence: TGTGCCAGCACCCCCGGACCCGGGAGCACAGGACCTGAGACCCAGTACTTC.

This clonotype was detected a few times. The CDR3 region is CASSWGLAGGREQFF. As DNA, the CDR3 is TGTGCCAGCAGCTGGGGACTAGCGGGAGGGAGGGAGCAGTTCTTC. The chain is built from TRBV7-2 and TRBJ2-1, with TRBD2 identical over 16 bases. This CDR3 comprises 15 residues. Germline V CDR1 and CDR2: SGHTA, FQGNSA. V lost 4 bases to trimming and J lost 10 bases; unmatched junction nucleotides: 4.

For the CDR3, the DNA is TGCGCCAGCAGCTTGGATTATGGGGGGGCCGAAAATGAGCAGTTCTTC. It yields the protein CASSLDYGGAENEQFF. The rearrangement links TRBV5-1 to TRBJ2-1; weak D call: TRBD2 (7 bases). Trimming cost V 0 bases and J 7 bases, with 17 bases left between them. Germline CDR1 and CDR2: SGHRS and YFSETQ. The CDR3 loop spans 16 amino acids.

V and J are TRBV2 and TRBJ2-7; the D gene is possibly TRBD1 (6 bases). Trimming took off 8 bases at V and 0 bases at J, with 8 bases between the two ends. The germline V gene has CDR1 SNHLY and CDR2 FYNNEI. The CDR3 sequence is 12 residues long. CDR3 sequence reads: CASGQSSYEQYV. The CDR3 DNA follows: TGTGCCAGCGGACAGAGCTCCTACGAGCAGTACGTC.

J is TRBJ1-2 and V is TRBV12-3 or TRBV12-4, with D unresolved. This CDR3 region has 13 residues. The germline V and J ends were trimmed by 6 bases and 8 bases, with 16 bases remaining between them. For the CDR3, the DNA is TGTGCCAGCAGCCACGGACTGTTAAGCGGCTACACCTTC. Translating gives CASSHGLLSGYTF.

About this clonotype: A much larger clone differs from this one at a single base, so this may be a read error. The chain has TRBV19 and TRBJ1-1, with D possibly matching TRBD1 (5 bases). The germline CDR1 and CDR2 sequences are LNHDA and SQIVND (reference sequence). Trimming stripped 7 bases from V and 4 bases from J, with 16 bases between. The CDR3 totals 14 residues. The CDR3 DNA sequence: TGTGCCAGTACCCCCTGGATTGGGGGCACTGAAGCTTTCTTT. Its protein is CASTPWIGGTEAFF.

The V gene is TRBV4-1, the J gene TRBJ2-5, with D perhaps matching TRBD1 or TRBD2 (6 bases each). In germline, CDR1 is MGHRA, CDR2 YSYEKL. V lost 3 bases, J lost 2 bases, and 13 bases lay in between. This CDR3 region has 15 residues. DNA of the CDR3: TGCGCCAGCAGCCATACCCCGGGGGCGCAAGAGACCCAGTACTTC. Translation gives CASSHTPGAQETQYF.

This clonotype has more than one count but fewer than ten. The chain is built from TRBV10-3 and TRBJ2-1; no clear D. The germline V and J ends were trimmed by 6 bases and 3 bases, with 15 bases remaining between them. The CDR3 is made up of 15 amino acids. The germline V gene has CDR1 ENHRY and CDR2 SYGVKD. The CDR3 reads CAISGAGGLYNEQFF. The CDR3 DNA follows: TGTGCCATCAGCGGAGCCGGTGGCCTCTACAATGAGCAGTTCTTC.

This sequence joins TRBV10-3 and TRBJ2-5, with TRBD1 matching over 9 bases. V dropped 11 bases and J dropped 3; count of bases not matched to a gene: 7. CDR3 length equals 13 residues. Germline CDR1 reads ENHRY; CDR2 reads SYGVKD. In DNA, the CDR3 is TGTGCCGTCGCCGGGACAGGGAAAGAGACCCAGTACTTC. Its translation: CAVAGTGKETQYF.

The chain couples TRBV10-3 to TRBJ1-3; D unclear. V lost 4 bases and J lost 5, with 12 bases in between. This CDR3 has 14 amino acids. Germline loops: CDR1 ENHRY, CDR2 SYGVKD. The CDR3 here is CAISATVRRNTIYF. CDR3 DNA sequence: TGTGCCATCAGTGCAACAGTGCGAAGAAACACCATATATTTT.